A single sample is the source of the 31 T cell receptor beta chains below, sequenced in a study of CD8+CD57+ T cells in acquired aplastic anemia (dated by TCRdb to 2016 to 2019). Patients chosen for sequencing had shown expansion of CD8+CD57+ cells by flow cytometry. These reads were obtained on an Illumina HiSeq 2000. Genomic DNA served as template for TCR beta VDJ combination and CDR3 sequence profiling. The public reads were run again by TCRdb, first through fastp at Q25 and then through MiXCR, and only productive beta chains were kept. Identical CDR3 proteins give one entry, which carries the most common genes and DNA. The sample contains about 150,000 distinct CDR3 sequences, less than 50% of them found a single time. The biggest ten clones account for roughly 3.5% of the sample. Material for sequencing was sorted CD4+, CD8+, or CD8+CD57+ T cells (not recorded which) from PBMCs. These TCRs come from a human donor with aplastic anemia.

The genes are TRBV7-6 and TRBJ2-5; D is possibly TRBD2 (6 bases). Germline V gene lookup returns CDR1 SGHVS and CDR2 FNYEAQ. CDR3 size: 14 residues. Trimming left V 4 bases short and J 4 bases short, with 13 bases between. CDR3 region: CASSSGLSTETQYF. The CDR3 DNA is TGTGCCAGCAGCTCGGGACTTTCGACAGAGACCCAGTACTTC.

For this clonotype: Germline is not matched at one junction end, which may reflect a read error. The chain combines TRBV29-1 with TRBJ2-3, with D possibly being TRBD1 (5 bases). The CDR3 is 14 residues long. Looked up from germline, CDR1 is SQVTM and CDR2 is ANQGSEA. The CDR3 spells CSANQGFVTDTQYF. The CDR3 DNA is TGCAGCGCTAATCAGGGTTTCGTCACAGATACGCAATATTTT.

The chain combines TRBV7-8 with TRBJ2-7; no firm D call. CDR1 is SGHVS, CDR2 FQNEAQ, per germline. CDR3 length equals 16 residues. With 0 bases removed from V and 3 bases from J, the gap between germline ends came to 15 bases. The CDR3 DNA is TGTGCCAGCAGCTTAGCGAGTACAGCCCTGAACTACGAGCAGTACTTC. Its protein is CASSLASTALNYEQYF.

The V gene is TRBV20-1, the J gene TRBJ1-5; 7 positions agree with TRBD1. Germline V gene data show CDR1 as DFQATT and CDR2 as SNEGSKA (reference sequence). V lost 5 bases, J lost 1 base, and 8 bases stayed unmatched. The CDR3 consists of 15 residues. CDR3 DNA: TGCAGTGCTTGGGGAAAGGGGGCGAGCAATCAGCCCCAGCATTTT. Protein sequence: CSAWGKGASNQPQHF.

This chain uses TRBV10-3 with TRBJ2-2, with 11 positions matching TRBD1. With 6 bases clipped from V and 3 bases from J, the junction kept 6 bases outside the gene matches. The germline V gene has CDR1 ENHRY and CDR2 SYGVKD. This CDR3 spans 16 amino acids. The CDR3 region has the DNA TGTGCCATCAGCCAGGACAGGGGGCTAGACACCGGGGAGCTGTTTTTT. As protein: CAISQDRGLDTGELFF.

The chain uses TRBV7-6 and TRBJ1-2, with D tentatively TRBD1 (5 bases). Trimming took 3 bases from V and 5 from J, leaving 10 bases between them. This CDR3 contains 13 residues. Germline assignment: CDR1 SGHVS and CDR2 FNYEAQ. The CDR3 bases are TGTGCCAGCAGCTTCGGGCAGGGTTATGGCTACACCTTC. This codes for CASSFGQGYGYTF.

This clonotype was observed many times. J is TRBJ1-6 and V is TRBV7-2; D unclear. The germline V gene has CDR1 SGHTA and CDR2 FQGNSA. The CDR3 length is 14 residues. Trimming pared 0 bases from V and 8 bases from J, leaving 8 bases between. In DNA form, the CDR3 reads TGTGCCAGCAGCTTAGCCGGGAATCATTCACCCCTCCACTTT. Its translation: CASSLAGNHSPLHF.

Here the CDR3 DNA reads TGCAGCGTTGTAGGGTTTAATGAAAAACTGTTTTTT. Translation gives CSVVGFNEKLFF. This sequence joins TRBV29-1 and TRBJ1-4; D remains ambiguous. Germline lookup yields CDR1 SQVTM and CDR2 ANQGSEA. Trimming removed 4 bases at V and 4 bases at J, with 7 bases between. This CDR3 region has 12 residues.

Concerning this clonotype: Compared with germline, one end of the junction differs, possibly owing to a read error. This chain connects TRBV2 to TRBJ2-5, with D perhaps TRBD1 (6 bases). Germline-derived CDR1 and CDR2 are SNHLY and FYNNEI. This CDR3 spans 13 amino acids. CDR3 sequence (DNA): TGTGCCAGCAGGGAAGGACAGCGAGAGACCCAGTACTTC. It is translated as CASREGQRETQYF.

The rearrangement uses TRBV7-3 and TRBJ2-7, with TRBD1 matching over 7 bases. Germline V gene sequence: CDR1 SGHTA, CDR2 FQGTGA. With 4 bases clipped from V and 6 bases from J, the junction kept 12 bases outside the gene matches. The CDR3 length is 15 residues. The CDR3 bases are TGTGCCAGCAGCTGGACGACAGGGCCCCCTTCCGAGCAGTACTTC. As protein: CASSWTTGPPSEQYF.

V gene TRBV19 combines with J gene TRBJ1-6; 7 nucleotides agree with TRBD1. The CDR3 totals 14 residues. CDR1 is LNHDA and CDR2 is SQIVND in the germline V gene (reference sequence). Trimming took 9 bases from V and 10 from J; bases not matched to a gene: 12. CDR3 sequence (DNA): TGTGCCAGCAGCTTAGAGACAGGGTGGTCACCCCTCCACTTT. It encodes CASSLETGWSPLHF.

Ten or more counts support this clonotype. The rearrangement links TRBV7-2 to TRBJ1-2; TRBD1 aligns across 12 bases. Germline CDR1 and CDR2: SGHTA and FQGNSA. V shed 5 bases and J 4 bases; nucleotides not matched to a gene: 8. The CDR3 contains 16 residues. The CDR3 here is CASSGGTGGGSYGYTF. The CDR3 nucleotides are TGTGCCAGCAGCGGCGGGACAGGGGGCGGGAGCTATGGCTACACCTTC.

The chain couples TRBV5-6 to TRBJ1-1; tentatively, D is TRBD1 (5 bases). The CDR3 is made up of 13 amino acids. Germline lookup yields CDR1 SGHDT and CDR2 YYEEEE. V was trimmed by 0 bases and J by 4 bases, leaving 7 bases between them. The CDR3 coding sequence is TGTGCCAGCAGCTTGGCAGGGATCACTGAAGCTTTCTTT. Protein product: CASSLAGITEAFF.

The V and J genes are TRBV20-1 and TRBJ1-5, with D unresolved. The CDR3 has 12 amino acids. V dropped 6 bases and J dropped 0 bases, with 6 bases sitting between them. Germline V gives CDR1 DFQATT, CDR2 SNEGSKA (reference sequence). The CDR3 DNA sequence: TGCAGTGCCAAGGGTAGCAATCAGCCCCAGCATTTT. Amino acid sequence: CSAKGSNQPQHF.

This clonotype was found many times. The gene calls are TRBV7-7 and TRBJ1-3; no clear D gene. The CDR3 sequence is 13 residues long. CDR1 is SSHAT and CDR2 is FNYEAQ in the germline V gene (reference sequence). V lost 8 bases and J lost 3, with 11 bases in between. In DNA, the CDR3 is TGTGCCAGCCGGGCCCTCGGTGGAAACACCATATATTTT. It yields the protein CASRALGGNTIYF.

This clonotype showed up many times. This chain joins TRBV6-5 and TRBJ2-5, with D possibly TRBD2 on 7 matching bases. CDR1 MNHEY and CDR2 SVGAGI come from the germline V gene. The CDR3 is made up of 14 amino acids. The V gene lost 4 bases and the J gene lost 5 bases, with 14 bases spanning the gap. The CDR3 loop is CASSLRGGVETQYF. DNA of the CDR3: TGTGCCAGCAGTTTAAGGGGGGGAGTGGAGACCCAGTACTTC.

This clonotype was detected only once. The V call is TRBV12-3 or TRBV12-4, the J call TRBJ1-5, with 9 bases identical to TRBD1. The V gene end was trimmed by 7 bases and the J gene end by 2 bases; junction bases not matched to a gene: 9. There are 16 residues in the CDR3. CDR3 sequence reads: CASKNRGLSGNQPQHF. CDR3 bases: TGTGCCAGCAAGAACAGGGGGCTTTCGGGCAATCAGCCCCAGCATTTT.

The sample holds one count of this clonotype. At one of its ends the junction is not consistent with the germline gene, which may arise from a read error. The rearrangement links TRBV19 to TRBJ1-2; D gene unclear. Germline CDR1 and CDR2: LNHDA and SQIVND (reference sequence). The CDR3 is 14 amino acids. CDR3 sequence (DNA): TGTGCCAGCAGTATAGTGGCGGGTTTGCATGGCTACACCTTC. Its translation is CASSIVAGLHGYTF.

A word on this clonotype: With a much larger clone just one base away, this may be a read error. As the CDR3 is not closed by the conserved phenylalanine or tryptophan, this likely results from a read error. This sequence joins TRBV13 and TRBJ1-1, with a possible D match to TRBD1 (5 bases). With 4 bases removed from V and 3 bases from J, the gap between germline ends came to 15 bases. CDR3 length equals 15 residues. The germline gives CDR1 PRHDT, CDR2 FYEKMQ (reference sequence). For the CDR3, the DNA is TGTGCCAGCAGCTCCGTCCTGGGGGTTTACACTGAAGCTTTCTCT. Translated, it gives CASSSVLGVYTEAFS.

With regard to this clonotype: This may stem from a read error, because a much larger clone lies one nucleotide away. The rearrangement joins TRBV7-2 to TRBJ2-7; D is unresolved. Germline CDR1 and CDR2: SGHTA and FQGNSA. Trimming pared 10 bases from V and 5 bases from J, leaving 15 bases between. This CDR3 comprises 12 residues. As DNA, the CDR3 is TGTGCCATCAGTGCTAACCCCCACGAGCAGTACGTC. Amino acid sequence: CAISANPHEQYV.

This clonotype was seen ten or more times. The CDR3: CASSLWGAGANVLTF. The CDR3 coding sequence is TGTGCCAGCAGCTTGTGGGGTGCTGGGGCCAACGTCCTGACTTTC. The chain recombines TRBV5-5 with TRBJ2-6, with D unresolved. V lost 1 base and J 2 bases, leaving 7 bases between the germline ends. The CDR3 spans 15 residues. Germline assignment: CDR1 SGHKS and CDR2 YYEKEE (reference sequence). The full variable domain, rest sourced from reference TRBV5-5 and TRBJ2-6, is DAGVTQSPTHLIKTRGQQVTLRCSPISGHKSVSWYQQVLGQGPQFIFQYYEKEERGRGNFPDRFSARQFPNYSSELNVNALLLGDSALYLCASSLWGAGANVLTFGAGSRLTVL.

Here the CDR3 DNA reads TGTGCCAGCAGTCCTGGACTAGCGGGGGTGGGGACGCAGTATTTT. This translates into CASSPGLAGVGTQYF. The chain joins TRBV6-1 to TRBJ2-3; 13 bases are shared with TRBD2. Germline V CDR1 and CDR2: MNHNS, SASEGT. V trimming: 5 bases; J trimming: 9 bases; junction bases outside the gene matches: 8. CDR3 length: 15 residues.

This clonotype was counted ten times or more. V gene TRBV24-1 combines with J gene TRBJ2-1, with 9 bases lining up with TRBD1. With 7 bases clipped from V and 5 bases from J, the junction kept 8 bases outside the gene matches. The length of the CDR3 is 15 residues. Looked up from germline, CDR1 is KGHDR and CDR2 is SFDVKD. CDR3 in DNA: TGTGCCACCAGCAAGACAGGGGGAGGGAACAATGAGCAGTTCTTC. It codes for CATSKTGGGNNEQFF.

The V call is TRBV29-1, the J call TRBJ2-7, with TRBD1 matching 11 bases. V trimming: 6 bases; J trimming: 5 bases; junction bases outside the gene matches: 3. The length of the CDR3 is 12 residues. The germline CDR1 and CDR2 sequences are SQVTM and ANQGSEA. The CDR3 here is CSVGTGGHEQYF. CDR3 DNA: TGCAGCGTAGGGACAGGGGGGCACGAGCAGTACTTC.

The rearrangement uses TRBV15 and TRBJ2-7; possibly TRBD2 for D (5 bases). The CDR3 length is 13 residues. Germline V CDR1 and CDR2: LNHNV, YYDKDF (reference sequence). The ends were cut back, 1 base at V and 7 bases at J, with 11 bases in the middle. The CDR3 coding sequence is TGTGCCACCAGCAGAGGAGGGCCGGGGGAGCAGTACGTC. Protein sequence: CATSRGGPGEQYV.

This clonotype appeared a single time. This chain connects TRBV2 to TRBJ1-3, with D hard to call. This CDR3 contains 11 residues. Trimming removed 2 bases from V and 10 bases from J, with 6 bases in between. Germline V gene sequence: CDR1 SNHLY, CDR2 FYNNEI. The CDR3 is CASSELGTIYF. Here the CDR3 DNA reads TGTGCCAGCAGTGAACTGGGAACCATATATTTT.

V usage is TRBV2 and J usage is TRBJ2-3; D call uncertain. The CDR3 spans 11 residues. From germline, CDR1 is SNHLY and CDR2 FYNNEI. V gave up 10 bases and J gave up 3 bases, with 8 bases separating them. The DNA for the CDR3 is TGTGCCATGTGGGGAACAGATACGCAGTATTTT. This gives the protein CAMWGTDTQYF.

This clonotype was counted ten times or more. The chain uses TRBV7-2 and TRBJ2-7, with 7 positions matching TRBD1. The CDR3 loop spans 15 amino acids. CDR1 and CDR2 (germline): SGHTA, FQGNSA. With 0 bases clipped from V and 2 bases from J, the junction kept 4 bases outside the gene matches. CDR3 nucleotides: TGTGCCAGCAGCTTAGCTTCCGGACAGGCCTACGAGCAGTACTTC. Protein: CASSLASGQAYEQYF.

This clonotype occurred many times. The chain has TRBV7-9 and TRBJ2-1; D is perhaps TRBD2 (6 bases). The CDR3 is 15 amino acids. Trimming removed 6 bases at V and 8 bases at J, with 20 bases between. Germline V gene lookup returns CDR1 SEHNR and CDR2 FQNEAQ (reference sequence). CDR3 protein: CASSHTSLLSDEQFF. DNA for the CDR3: TGTGCCAGCAGTCATACTAGCCTCCTGAGCGATGAGCAGTTCTTC.

This rearrangement joins TRBV20-1 to TRBJ1-4, with TRBD1 matching over 8 bases. Germline CDR1 is DFQATT and CDR2 is SNEGSKA (reference sequence). The V segment lost 6 bases and the J segment 6 bases; nucleotides outside the gene matches: 6. The CDR3 is 13 amino acids. The CDR3 spells CSARQGSDEKLFF. In DNA, the CDR3 is TGCAGTGCACGACAGGGGTCGGATGAAAAACTGTTTTTT.

The chain couples TRBV19 to TRBJ1-1; no reliable D call. The V end was cut by 7 bases, the J end by 6 bases, with 6 bases between. Per the germline V gene, CDR1 is LNHDA and CDR2 is SQIVND (reference sequence). The CDR3 is 10 amino acids. In DNA, the CDR3 is TGTGCCAGTAACGACGCTGAAGCTTTCTTT. This codes for CASNDAEAFF.